The T cell receptor beta chain described here comes from a study of shared clonotypes between healthy human individuals. Concerning this clone itself: Other nucleotide sequences from this sample produce the same CDR3.

Terminally differentiated effector memory CD45RA+ cells were excluded by CCR7 positive selection of CD45RO-negative cells. Within Nashville, Tennessee resided all donors, each a Caucasian adult. Measured with immunoSEQ multiplex PCR; TCRdb has only the in-frame clones, and not every one. The table shows about 2.2 million clones, with about 94% occurring only once. The germline CDR1 and CDR2 sequences are ENHRY and SYGVKD. The CDR3 extends over 13 amino acids. Trimming shortened V by 2 bases and J by 4 bases, and 6 bases separated the two germline ends. Material for sequencing was naive CD8+ T cells from PBMCs. The sequence came from a man aged 18 to 30 in good health. Some clones in this sample may be carry-over from other donors' samples. The chain joins TRBV10-3 to TRBJ1-5, with D tentatively TRBD1 (5 bases). The CDR3 DNA reads as TGTGCCATCAGTGAGGGGGGGAATCAGCCCCAGCATTTT. This translates into CAISEGGNQPQHF.